This is a list of T cell receptor beta chains from one sample in a study of shared clonotypes between healthy human individuals. The repertoire was sequenced with immunoSEQ multiplex PCR; TCRdb's copy has only in-frame clones and lacks some. The data show some 2.4 million clones, with 93% seen just once and roughly 0.36% held by the top ten. Sequencing used naive CD4+ T cells from PBMCs. The receptors stem from a man younger than 30 in good health. Some clones in this sample may be carry-over from other donors' samples. CDR3s include the opening cysteine and the closing phenylalanine or tryptophan. D genes are given only for firm matches. Clone size is not always given. Where it is, it says once, few, many or a class for expanded clones.

TRBV29-1	TRBJ1-1	-	few	CSVVGQMNTEAFF	TGCAGCGTTGTTGGACAGATGAACACTGAAGCTTTCTTT
TRBV29-1	TRBJ1-5	-	-	CSVEDFPGQPQHF	TGCAGCGTTGAAGATTTTCCGGGTCAGCCCCAGCATTTT
TRBV18	TRBJ1-1	-	-	CASSPPSPLNTEAFF	TGTGCCAGCTCACCACCGTCCCCTTTGAACACTGAAGCTTTCTTT
TRBV6-1	TRBJ2-1	-	once	CASNHGARSYNEQFF	TGTGCCAGCAACCATGGGGCCCGCTCCTACAATGAGCAGTTCTTC
TRBV28	TRBJ2-3	TRBD2	once	CASSLSGLAGVGKVDTQYF	TGTGCCAGCAGTTTATCGGGACTAGCGGGAGTCGGAAAGGTAGATACGCAGTATTTT
TRBV19	TRBJ1-4	TRBD1	-	CASNSGQAGEKLFF	TGTGCCAGTAATTCGGGACAGGCGGGCGAAAAACTGTTTTTT
TRBV7-2	TRBJ2-5	TRBD2	once	CASSLALAGAASAETQYF	TGTGCCAGCAGCTTGGCCCTAGCGGGAGCTGCTTCGGCAGAGACCCAGTACTTC
TRBV18	TRBJ1-2	-	-	CASSPTDRANYGYTF	TGTGCCAGCTCACCCACTGATCGAGCTAACTATGGCTACACCTTC
TRBV7-3	TRBJ2-2	TRBD1	-	CASSLMTGGTGELFF	TGTGCCAGCAGCTTAATGACAGGGGGAACCGGGGAGCTGTTTTTT
TRBV5-5	TRBJ1-2	-	-	CASRPGENYGYTF	TGTGCCAGCAGGCCGGGAGAAAACTATGGCTACACCTTC
TRBV28	TRBJ2-3	-	-	CASNRNRGTDTQYF	TGTGCCAGCAACCGGAACAGGGGCACAGATACGCAGTATTTT
TRBV25-1	TRBJ2-7	-	once	CASSPEREQYF	TGTGCCAGCAGTCCCGAGAGGGAGCAGTACTTC
TRBV7-3	TRBJ2-2	TRBD1	-	CASRLNGYRGTGELFF	TGTGCCAGCAGACTAAACGGATACAGGGGGACTGGCGAGCTGTTTTTT
TRBV6-5	TRBJ2-4	-	-	CASREPGRNIQYF	TGTGCCAGCAGAGAACCGGGAAGGAACATTCAGTACTTC
TRBV18	TRBJ2-3	-	-	CASSPVVPSHTDTQYF	TGTGCCAGCTCACCGGTTGTCCCCTCCCACACAGATACGCAGTATTTT
TRBV6-1	TRBJ2-7	TRBD1	-	CASSEMTGADEQYF	TGTGCCAGCAGTGAAATGACAGGGGCGGACGAGCAGTACTTC
TRBV27	TRBJ2-3	-	-	CASRSQRHTDTQYF	TGTGCCAGCAGGTCCCAGAGACACACAGATACGCAGTATTTT
TRBV30	TRBJ2-1	-	-	CAWSPQSNEQFF	TGTGCCTGGAGTCCACAGTCCAATGAGCAGTTCTTC
TRBV7-2	TRBJ1-5	-	-	CASSPDGRGKPQHF	TGTGCCAGCAGCCCAGACGGCCGTGGAAAGCCCCAGCATTTT
TRBV6-5	TRBJ1-4	-	-	CASRYQGTNEKLFF	TGTGCCAGCAGATACCAGGGGACTAATGAAAAACTGTTTTTT
TRBV30	TRBJ1-5	-	-	CAWSEMGNQPQHF	TGTGCCTGGAGTGAAATGGGGAATCAGCCCCAGCATTTT
TRBV19	TRBJ2-7	-	-	CASSMGPGGGEQYF	TGTGCCAGTAGTATGGGTCCAGGGGGAGGCGAGCAGTACTTC
TRBV15	TRBJ2-7	TRBD2	once	CATRERTSGSLYEQYF	TGTGCCACCAGGGAGCGGACTAGCGGGAGTCTTTACGAGCAGTACTTC
TRBV27	TRBJ2-3	TRBD2	-	CASSRGLAGAPDTQYF	TGTGCCAGCAGTCGCGGACTAGCGGGAGCCCCAGATACGCAGTATTTT
TRBV2	TRBJ1-5	-	-	CASSLGLNQPQHF	TGTGCCAGCAGTCTGGGATTGAATCAGCCCCAGCATTTT
TRBV6-6	TRBJ1-1	-	once	CATQGPSTEAFF	TGTGCCACCCAGGGGCCGAGCACTGAAGCTTTCTTT